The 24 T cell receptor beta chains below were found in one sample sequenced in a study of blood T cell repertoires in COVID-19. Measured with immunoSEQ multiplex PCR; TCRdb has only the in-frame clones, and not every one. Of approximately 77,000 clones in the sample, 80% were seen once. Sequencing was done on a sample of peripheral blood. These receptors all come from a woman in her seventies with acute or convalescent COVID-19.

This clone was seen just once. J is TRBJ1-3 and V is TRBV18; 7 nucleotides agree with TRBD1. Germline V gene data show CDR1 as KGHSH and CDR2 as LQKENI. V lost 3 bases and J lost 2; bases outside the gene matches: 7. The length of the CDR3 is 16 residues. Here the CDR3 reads CASSPRQGDTGNTIYF. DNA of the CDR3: TGTGCCAGCTCACCTAGACAGGGAGACACTGGAAACACCATATATTTT.

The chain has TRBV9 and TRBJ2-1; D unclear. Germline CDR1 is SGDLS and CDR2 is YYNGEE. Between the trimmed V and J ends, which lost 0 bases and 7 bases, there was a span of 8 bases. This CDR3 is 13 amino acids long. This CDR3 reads CASSVATGNEQFF. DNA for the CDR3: TGTGCCAGCAGCGTAGCTACCGGGAATGAGCAGTTCTTC. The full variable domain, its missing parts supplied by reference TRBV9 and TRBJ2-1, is DSGVTQTPKHLITATGQRVTLRCSPRSGDLSVYWYQQSLDQGLQFLIQYYNGEERAKGNILERFSAQQFPDLHSELNLSSLELGDSALYFCASSVATGNEQFFGPGTRLTVL.

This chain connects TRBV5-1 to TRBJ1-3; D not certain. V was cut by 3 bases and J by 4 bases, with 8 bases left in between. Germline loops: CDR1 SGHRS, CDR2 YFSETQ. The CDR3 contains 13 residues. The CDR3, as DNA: TGCGCCAGCAGCTCCTTACAGGGAAACACCATATATTTT. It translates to CASSSLQGNTIYF.

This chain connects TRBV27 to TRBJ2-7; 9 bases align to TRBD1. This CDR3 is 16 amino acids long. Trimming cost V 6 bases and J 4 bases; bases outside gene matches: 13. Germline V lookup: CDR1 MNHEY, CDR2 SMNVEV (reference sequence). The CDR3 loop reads CASSYDSGQGRYEQYF. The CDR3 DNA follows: TGTGCCAGCAGCTATGATTCGGGACAGGGAAGGTACGAGCAGTACTTC.

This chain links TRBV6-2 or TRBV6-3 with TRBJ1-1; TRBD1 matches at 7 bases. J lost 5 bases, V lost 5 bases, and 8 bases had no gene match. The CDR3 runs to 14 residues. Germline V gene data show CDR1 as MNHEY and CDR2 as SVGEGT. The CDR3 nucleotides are TGTGCCAGCAGTAGGAACAGGGGTGGAACTGAAGCTTTCTTT. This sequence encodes CASSRNRGGTEAFF.

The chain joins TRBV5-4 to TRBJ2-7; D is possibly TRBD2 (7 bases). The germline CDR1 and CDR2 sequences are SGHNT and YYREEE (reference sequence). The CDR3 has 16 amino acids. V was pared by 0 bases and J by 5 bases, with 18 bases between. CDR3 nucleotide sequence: TGTGCCAGCAGCTTGGGCCCGACGGGGGGCCAAAACGAGCAGTACTTC. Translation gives CASSLGPTGGQNEQYF.

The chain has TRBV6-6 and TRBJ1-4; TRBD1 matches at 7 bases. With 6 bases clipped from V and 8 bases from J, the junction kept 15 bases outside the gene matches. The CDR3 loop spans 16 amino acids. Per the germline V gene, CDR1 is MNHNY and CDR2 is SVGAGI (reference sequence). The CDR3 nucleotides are TGTGCCAGCAGAGACATCCGGGACAGTACGGACGAAAAACTGTTTTTT. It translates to CASRDIRDSTDEKLFF.

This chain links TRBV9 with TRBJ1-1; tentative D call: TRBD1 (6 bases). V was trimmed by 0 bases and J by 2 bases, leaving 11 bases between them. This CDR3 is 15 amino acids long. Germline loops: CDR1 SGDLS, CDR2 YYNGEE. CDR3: CASSVEGGDNTEAFF. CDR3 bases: TGTGCCAGCAGCGTAGAAGGGGGGGATAACACTGAAGCTTTCTTT.

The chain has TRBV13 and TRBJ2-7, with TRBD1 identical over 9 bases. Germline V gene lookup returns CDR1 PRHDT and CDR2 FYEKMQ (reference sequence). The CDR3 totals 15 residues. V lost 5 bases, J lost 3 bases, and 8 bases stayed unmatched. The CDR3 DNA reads TGTGCCAGCAGCATCCGGCGGGGACAGGGCTACGAGCAGTACTTC. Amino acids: CASSIRRGQGYEQYF.

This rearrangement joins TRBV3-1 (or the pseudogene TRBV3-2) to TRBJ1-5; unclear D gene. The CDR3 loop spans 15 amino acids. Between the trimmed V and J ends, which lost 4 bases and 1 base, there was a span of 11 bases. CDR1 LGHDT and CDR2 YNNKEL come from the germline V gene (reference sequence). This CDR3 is CASSRFTRSNQPQHF. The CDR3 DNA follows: TGTGCCAGCAGCCGTTTTACTAGAAGCAATCAGCCCCAGCATTTT.

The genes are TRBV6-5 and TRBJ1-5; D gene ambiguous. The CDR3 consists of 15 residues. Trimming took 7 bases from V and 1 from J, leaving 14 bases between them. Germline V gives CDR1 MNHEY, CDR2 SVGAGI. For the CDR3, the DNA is TGTGCCAGCATAGGCGGAGATTACAGCAATCAGCCCCAGCATTTT. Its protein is CASIGGDYSNQPQHF.

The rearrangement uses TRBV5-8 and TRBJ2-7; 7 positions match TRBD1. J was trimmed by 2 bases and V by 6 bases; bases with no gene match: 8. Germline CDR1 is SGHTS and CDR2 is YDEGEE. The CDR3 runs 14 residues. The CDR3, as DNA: TGTGCCAGCAACCCCCGACAGGGAACCTACGAGCAGTACTTC. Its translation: CASNPRQGTYEQYF.

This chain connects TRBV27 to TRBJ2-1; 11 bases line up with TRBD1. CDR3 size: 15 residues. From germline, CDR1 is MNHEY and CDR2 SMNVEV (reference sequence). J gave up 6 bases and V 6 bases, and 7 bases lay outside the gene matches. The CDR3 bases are TGTGCCAGCAGCCCGGACAGGGGGCGCTTCAATGAGCAGTTCTTC. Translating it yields CASSPDRGRFNEQFF.

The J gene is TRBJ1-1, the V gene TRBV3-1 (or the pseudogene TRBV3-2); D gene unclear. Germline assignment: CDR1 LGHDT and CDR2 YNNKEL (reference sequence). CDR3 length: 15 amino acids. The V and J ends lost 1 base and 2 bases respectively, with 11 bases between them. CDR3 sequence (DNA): TGTGCCAGCAGCCAAGCCGCAACGGGAAACACTGAAGCTTTCTTT. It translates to CASSQAATGNTEAFF.

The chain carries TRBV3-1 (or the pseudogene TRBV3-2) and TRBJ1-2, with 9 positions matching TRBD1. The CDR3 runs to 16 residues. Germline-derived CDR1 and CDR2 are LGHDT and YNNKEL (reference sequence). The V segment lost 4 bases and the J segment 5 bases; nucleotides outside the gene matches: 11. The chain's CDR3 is CASSPSTGGFLYGYTF. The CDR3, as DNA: TGTGCCAGCAGCCCATCCACAGGGGGCTTTTTGTATGGCTACACCTTC.

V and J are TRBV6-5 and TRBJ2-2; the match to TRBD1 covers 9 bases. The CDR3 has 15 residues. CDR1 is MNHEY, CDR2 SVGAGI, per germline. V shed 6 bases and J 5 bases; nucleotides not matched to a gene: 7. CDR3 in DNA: TGTGCCAGCAGCAAGGACAGGGGAAGGACCGGGGAGCTGTTTTTT. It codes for CASSKDRGRTGELFF.

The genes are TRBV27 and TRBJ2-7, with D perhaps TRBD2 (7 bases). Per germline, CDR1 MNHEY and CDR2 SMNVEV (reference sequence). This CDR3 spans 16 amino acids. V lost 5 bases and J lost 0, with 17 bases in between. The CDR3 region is CASSQGGGLSSYEQYF. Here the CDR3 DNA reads TGTGCCAGCAGTCAAGGGGGGGGGTTGAGCTCCTACGAGCAGTACTTC.

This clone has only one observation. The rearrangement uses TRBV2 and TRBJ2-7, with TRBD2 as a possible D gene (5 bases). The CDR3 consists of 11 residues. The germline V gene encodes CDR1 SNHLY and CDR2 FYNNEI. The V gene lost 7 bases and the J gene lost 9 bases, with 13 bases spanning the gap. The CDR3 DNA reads TGTGCCAGCACTCATGGAGGATGGCAGTACTTC. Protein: CASTHGGWQYF.

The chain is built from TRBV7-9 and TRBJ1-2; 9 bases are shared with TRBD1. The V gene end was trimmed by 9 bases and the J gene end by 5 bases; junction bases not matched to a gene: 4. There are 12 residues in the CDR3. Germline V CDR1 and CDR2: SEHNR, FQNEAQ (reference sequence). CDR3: CASGQGNYGYTF. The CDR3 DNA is TGTGCCAGTGGACAGGGGAATTATGGCTACACCTTC. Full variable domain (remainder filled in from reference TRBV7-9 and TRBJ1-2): DTGVSQNPRHKITKRGQNVTFRCDPISEHNRLYWYRQTLGQGPEFLTYFQNEAQLEKSRLLSDRFSAERPKGSFSTLEIQRTEQGDSAMYLCASGQGNYGYTFGSGTRLTVV.

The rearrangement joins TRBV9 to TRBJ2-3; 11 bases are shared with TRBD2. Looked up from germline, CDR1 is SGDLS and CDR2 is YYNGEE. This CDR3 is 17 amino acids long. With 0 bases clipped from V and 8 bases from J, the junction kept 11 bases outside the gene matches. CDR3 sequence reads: CASSVASSGGTQGTQYF. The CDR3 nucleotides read TGTGCCAGCAGCGTAGCATCTAGCGGGGGGACTCAGGGTACGCAGTATTTT.

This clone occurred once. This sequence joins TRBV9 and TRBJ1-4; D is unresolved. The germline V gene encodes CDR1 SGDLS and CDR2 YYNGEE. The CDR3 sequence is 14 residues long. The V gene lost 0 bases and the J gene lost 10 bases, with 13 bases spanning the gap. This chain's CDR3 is CASSVAWGGSKLFF. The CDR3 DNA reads TGTGCCAGCAGCGTAGCTTGGGGAGGGTCAAAACTGTTTTTT.

The CDR3 region is CASSLQGRGIFGNQPQHF. DNA for the CDR3: TGCGCCAGCAGCTTACAGGGACGGGGAATATTCGGCAATCAGCCCCAGCATTTT. The chain uses TRBV5-1 and TRBJ1-5; D possibly corresponds to TRBD1 (6 bases). From germline, CDR1 is SGHRS and CDR2 YFSETQ. This CDR3 is built from 18 residues. Trimming cost V 2 bases and J 2 bases, with 20 bases left between them.

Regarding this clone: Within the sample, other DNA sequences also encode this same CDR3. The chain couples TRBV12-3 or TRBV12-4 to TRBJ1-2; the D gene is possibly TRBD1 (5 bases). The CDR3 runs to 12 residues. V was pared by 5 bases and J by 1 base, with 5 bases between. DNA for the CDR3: TGTGCCAGCAGTCAGGGTAACTATGGCTACACCTTC. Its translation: CASSQGNYGYTF.

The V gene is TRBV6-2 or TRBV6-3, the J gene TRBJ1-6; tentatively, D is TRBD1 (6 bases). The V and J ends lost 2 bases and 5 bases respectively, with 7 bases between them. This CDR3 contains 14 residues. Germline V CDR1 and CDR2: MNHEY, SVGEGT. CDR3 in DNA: TGTGCCAGCAGTTACAACAGGGATAATTCACCCCTCCACTTT. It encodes CASSYNRDNSPLHF.